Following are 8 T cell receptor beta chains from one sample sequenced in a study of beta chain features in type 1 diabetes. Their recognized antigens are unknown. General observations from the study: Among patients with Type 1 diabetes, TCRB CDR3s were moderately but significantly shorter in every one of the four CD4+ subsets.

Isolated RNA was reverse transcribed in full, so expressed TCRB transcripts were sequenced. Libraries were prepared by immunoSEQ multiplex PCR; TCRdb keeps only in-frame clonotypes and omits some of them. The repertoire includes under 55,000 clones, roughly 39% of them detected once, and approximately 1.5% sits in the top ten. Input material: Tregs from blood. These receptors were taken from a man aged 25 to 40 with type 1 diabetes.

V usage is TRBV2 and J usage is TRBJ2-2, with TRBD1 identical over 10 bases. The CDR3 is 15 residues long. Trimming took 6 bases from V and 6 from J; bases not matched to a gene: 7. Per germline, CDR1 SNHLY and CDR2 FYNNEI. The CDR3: CASRGTGVFAGELFF. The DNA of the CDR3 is TGTGCCAGCAGAGGGACAGGGGTGTTCGCCGGGGAGCTGTTTTTT.

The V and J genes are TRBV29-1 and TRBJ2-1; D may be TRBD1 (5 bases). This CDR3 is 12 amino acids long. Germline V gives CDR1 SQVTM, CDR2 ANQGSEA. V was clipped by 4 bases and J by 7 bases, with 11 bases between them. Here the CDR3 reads CSVVPQGNEQFF. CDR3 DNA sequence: TGCAGCGTTGTTCCCCAGGGAAATGAGCAGTTCTTC.

CDR3 amino acids: CASSGRISAEQYF. The CDR3 nucleotides read TGTGCCAGCAGCGGTCGAATTAGCGCCGAGCAGTACTTC. The chain is built from TRBV7-2 and TRBJ2-7; a weak D match, TRBD2 (5 bases). This CDR3 has 13 amino acids. Germline CDR1 and CDR2: SGHTA and FQGNSA. V lost 5 bases and J lost 6, with 14 bases in between.

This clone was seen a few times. This CDR3 is CSVAGAVVTQFF. For the CDR3, the DNA is TGCAGCGTGGCAGGGGCGGTCGTGACGCAGTTCTTC. The chain combines TRBV29-1 with TRBJ2-1, with TRBD1 as a possible D gene (6 bases). Germline V lookup: CDR1 SQVTM, CDR2 ANQGSEA. The CDR3 runs to 12 residues. Trimming cost V 6 bases and J 12 bases, with 18 bases left between them.

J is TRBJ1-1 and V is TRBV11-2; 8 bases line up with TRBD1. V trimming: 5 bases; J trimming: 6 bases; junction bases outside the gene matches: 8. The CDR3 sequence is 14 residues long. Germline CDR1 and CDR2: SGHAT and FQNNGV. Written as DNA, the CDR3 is TGTGCCAGCAGCCGAGGACAGGGAGGCCCTGAAGCTTTCTTT. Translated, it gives CASSRGQGGPEAFF. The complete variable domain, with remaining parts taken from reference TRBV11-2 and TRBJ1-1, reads EAGVAQSPRYKIIEKRQSVAFWCNPISGHATLYWYQQILGQGPKLLIQFQNNGVVDDSQLPKDRFSAERLKGVDSTLKIQPAKLEDSAVYLCASSRGQGGPEAFFGQGTRLTVV.

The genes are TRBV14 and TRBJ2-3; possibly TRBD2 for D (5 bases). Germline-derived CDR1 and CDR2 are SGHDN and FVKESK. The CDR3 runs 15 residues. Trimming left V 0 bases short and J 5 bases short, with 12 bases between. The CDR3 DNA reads TGTGCCAGCAGCCAAGATCTAACCGGAGGAGATACGCAGTATTTT. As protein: CASSQDLTGGDTQYF.

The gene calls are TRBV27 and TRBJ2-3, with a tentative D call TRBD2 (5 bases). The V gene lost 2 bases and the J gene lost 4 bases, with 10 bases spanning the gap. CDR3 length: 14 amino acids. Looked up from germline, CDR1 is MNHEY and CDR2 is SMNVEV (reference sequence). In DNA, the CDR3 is TGTGCCAGCAGTTTAGGTAGAGCGGCAGATACGCAGTATTTT. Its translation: CASSLGRAADTQYF.

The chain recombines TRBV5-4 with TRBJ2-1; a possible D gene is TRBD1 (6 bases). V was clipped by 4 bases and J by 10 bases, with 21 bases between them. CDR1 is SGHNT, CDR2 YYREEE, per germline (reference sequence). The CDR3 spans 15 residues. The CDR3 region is CASSKRNRAQGEQFF. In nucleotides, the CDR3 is TGTGCCAGCAGCAAAAGAAACAGGGCACAAGGGGAGCAGTTCTTC. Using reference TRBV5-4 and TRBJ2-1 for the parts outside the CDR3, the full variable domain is ETGVTQSPTHLIKTRGQQVTLRCSSQSGHNTVSWYQQALGQGPQFIFQYYREEENGRGNFPPRFSGLQFPNYSSELNVNALELDDSALYLCASSKRNRAQGEQFFGPGTRLTVL.